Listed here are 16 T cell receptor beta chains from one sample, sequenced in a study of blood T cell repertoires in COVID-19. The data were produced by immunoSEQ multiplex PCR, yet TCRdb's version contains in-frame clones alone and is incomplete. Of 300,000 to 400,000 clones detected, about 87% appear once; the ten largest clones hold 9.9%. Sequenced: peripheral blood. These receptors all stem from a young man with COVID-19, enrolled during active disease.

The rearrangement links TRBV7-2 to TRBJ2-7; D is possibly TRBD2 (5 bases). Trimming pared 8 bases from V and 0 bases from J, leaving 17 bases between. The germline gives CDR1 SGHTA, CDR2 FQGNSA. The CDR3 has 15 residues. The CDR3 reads CASRILSAPSYEQYF. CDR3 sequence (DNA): TGTGCCAGCCGGATCCTTAGCGCCCCCTCCTACGAGCAGTACTTC.

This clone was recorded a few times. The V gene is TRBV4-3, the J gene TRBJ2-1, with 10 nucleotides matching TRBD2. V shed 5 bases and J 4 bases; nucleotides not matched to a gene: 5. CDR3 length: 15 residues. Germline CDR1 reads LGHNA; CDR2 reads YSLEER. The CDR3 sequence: CASSYRTSGYNEQFF. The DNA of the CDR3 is TGCGCCAGCAGCTACAGGACTAGCGGTTACAATGAGCAGTTCTTC.

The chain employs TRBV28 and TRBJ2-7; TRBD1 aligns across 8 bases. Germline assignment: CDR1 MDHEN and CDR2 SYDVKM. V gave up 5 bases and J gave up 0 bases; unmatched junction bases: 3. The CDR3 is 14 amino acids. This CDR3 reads CASSRTGISYEQYF. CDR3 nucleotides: TGTGCCAGCAGTCGGACAGGGATCTCCTACGAGCAGTACTTC.

The CDR3 region has the DNA TGTGCCAGCAGTTCAGGGGATACGCAGTATTTT. It translates to CASSSGDTQYF. The chain employs TRBV6-5 and TRBJ2-3; weak D call: TRBD1 (5 bases). V shed 4 bases and J shed 6 bases, with 5 bases lying between them. There are 11 residues in the CDR3. Germline CDR1 reads MNHEY; CDR2 reads SVGAGI.

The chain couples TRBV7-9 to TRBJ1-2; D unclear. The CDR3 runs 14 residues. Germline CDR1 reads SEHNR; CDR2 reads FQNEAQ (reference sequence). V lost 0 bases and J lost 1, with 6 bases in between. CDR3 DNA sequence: TGTGCCAGCAGCTTAGCGGCGGTTAACTATGGCTACACCTTC. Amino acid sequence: CASSLAAVNYGYTF. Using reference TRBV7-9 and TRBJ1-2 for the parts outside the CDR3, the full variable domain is DTGVSQNPRHKITKRGQNVTFRCDPISEHNRLYWYRQTLGQGPEFLTYFQNEAQLEKSRLLSDRFSAERPKGSFSTLEIQRTEQGDSAMYLCASSLAAVNYGYTFGSGTRLTVV.

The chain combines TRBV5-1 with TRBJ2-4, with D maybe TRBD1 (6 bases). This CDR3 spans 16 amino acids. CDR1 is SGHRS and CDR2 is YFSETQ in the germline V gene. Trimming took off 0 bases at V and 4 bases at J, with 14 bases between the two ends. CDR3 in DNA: TGCGCCAGCAGCTTGGCTAGTAGGACAGAGAAAAACATTCAGTACTTC. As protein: CASSLASRTEKNIQYF.

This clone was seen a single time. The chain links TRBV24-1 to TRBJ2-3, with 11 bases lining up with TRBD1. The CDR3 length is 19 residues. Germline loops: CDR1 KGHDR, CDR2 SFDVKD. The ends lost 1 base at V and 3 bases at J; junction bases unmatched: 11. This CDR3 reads CATSDFFPGQGATTDTQYF. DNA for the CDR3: TGTGCCACCAGTGATTTTTTCCCCGGACAGGGGGCGACTACAGATACGCAGTATTTT.

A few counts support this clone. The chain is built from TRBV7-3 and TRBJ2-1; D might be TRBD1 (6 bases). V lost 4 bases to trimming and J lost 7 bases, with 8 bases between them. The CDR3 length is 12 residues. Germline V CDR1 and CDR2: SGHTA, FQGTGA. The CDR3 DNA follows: TGTGCCAGCAGCTCACAGGGTAATGAGCAGTTCTTC. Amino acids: CASSSQGNEQFF.

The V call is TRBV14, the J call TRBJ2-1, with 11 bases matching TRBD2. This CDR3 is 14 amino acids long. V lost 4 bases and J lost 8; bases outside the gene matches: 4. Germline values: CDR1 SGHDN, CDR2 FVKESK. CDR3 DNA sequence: TGTGCCAGCAGCCGCGGACTAGCGGGCGATGAGCAGTTCTTC. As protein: CASSRGLAGDEQFF.

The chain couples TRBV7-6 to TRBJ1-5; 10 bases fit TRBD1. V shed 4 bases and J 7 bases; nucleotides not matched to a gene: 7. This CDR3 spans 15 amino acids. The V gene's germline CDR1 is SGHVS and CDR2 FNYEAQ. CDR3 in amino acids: CASSYGTGDGQPQHF. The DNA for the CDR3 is TGTGCCAGCAGCTACGGGACAGGGGATGGGCAGCCCCAGCATTTT.

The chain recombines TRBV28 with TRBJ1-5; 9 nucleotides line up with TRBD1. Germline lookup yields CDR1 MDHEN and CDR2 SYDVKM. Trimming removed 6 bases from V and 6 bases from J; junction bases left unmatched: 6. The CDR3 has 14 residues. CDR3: CASRLPQGAQPQHF. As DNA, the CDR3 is TGTGCCAGCAGGTTACCACAGGGGGCTCAGCCCCAGCATTTT.

As DNA, the CDR3 is TGTGCCAGCAGCCCGCAGGGACAGTCCGTCGATGAGCAGTTCTTC. This sequence encodes CASSPQGQSVDEQFF. This rearrangement joins TRBV11-3 to TRBJ2-1; 7 nucleotides match TRBD1. This CDR3 has 15 residues. Trimming took 5 bases from V and 8 from J; bases not matched to a gene: 12. CDR1 is SGHNT, CDR2 YENEEA, per germline.

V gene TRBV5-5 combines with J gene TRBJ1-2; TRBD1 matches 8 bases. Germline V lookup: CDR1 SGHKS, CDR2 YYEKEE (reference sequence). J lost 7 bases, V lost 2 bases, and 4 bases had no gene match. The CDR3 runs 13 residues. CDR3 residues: CASSLRTGSGYTF. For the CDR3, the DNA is TGTGCCAGCAGCTTAAGGACAGGGAGTGGCTACACCTTC.

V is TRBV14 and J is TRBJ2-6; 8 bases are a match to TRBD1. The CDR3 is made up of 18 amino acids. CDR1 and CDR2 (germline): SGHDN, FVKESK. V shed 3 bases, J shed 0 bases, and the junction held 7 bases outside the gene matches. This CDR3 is CASSQRGQAYSGANVLTF. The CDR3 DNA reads TGTGCCAGCAGCCAGCGGGGACAGGCGTACTCTGGGGCCAACGTCCTGACTTTC.

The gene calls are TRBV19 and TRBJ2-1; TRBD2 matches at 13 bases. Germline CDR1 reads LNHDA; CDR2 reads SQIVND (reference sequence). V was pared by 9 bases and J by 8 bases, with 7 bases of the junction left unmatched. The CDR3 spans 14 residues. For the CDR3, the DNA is TGTGCCAGCCGAAGGACTAGCGGGAGACATGAGCAGTTCTTC. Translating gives CASRRTSGRHEQFF.

CDR3 nucleotide sequence: TGCGCCAGCAGCTTAAGTTGGGGGGACGAGCAGTACTTC. As protein: CASSLSWGDEQYF. The chain joins TRBV5-1 to TRBJ2-7, with a tentative D call TRBD2 (6 bases). Deletions cut 2 bases from V and 5 bases from J, with 11 bases between. This CDR3 has 13 residues. CDR1 is SGHRS, CDR2 YFSETQ, per germline.